The 29 T cell receptor beta chains given below trace back to one sample, sequenced in a study of shared clonotypes between healthy human individuals. TCRdb's copy holds only in-frame clones and misses some; the assay was immunoSEQ multiplex PCR. Altogether some 2.3 million clones are present, approximately 93% being singletons, with the ten largest covering 0.39%. The sample comprised naive CD4+ T cells from PBMCs. Subset indicated: CD45RA+ positively selected. The origin of the receptors is a man aged 18-30 years in good health. Some clones in this sample may be carry-over from other donors' samples.

CDR3: CASSTPRGARNEQFF. As DNA, the CDR3 is TGTGCCAGTAGTACTCCCCGGGGGGCGCGAAATGAGCAGTTCTTC. V usage is TRBV19 and J usage is TRBJ2-1; the D gene is possibly TRBD2 (7 bases). V was shortened by 4 bases and J by 7 bases, with 17 bases between the two germline ends. The CDR3 consists of 15 residues. Germline V gives CDR1 LNHDA, CDR2 SQIVND (reference sequence).

DNA for the CDR3: TGTGCCAGCAGTTTCCCCGCCGACGAGCAGTACTTC. Its translation: CASSFPADEQYF. The gene calls are TRBV28 and TRBJ2-7; no clear D gene. The germline V and J ends were trimmed by 3 bases and 5 bases, with 8 bases remaining between them. The CDR3 has 12 residues. Germline-derived CDR1 and CDR2 are MDHEN and SYDVKM.

V and J are TRBV30 and TRBJ2-1, with 10 bases identical to TRBD2. Germline V gene lookup returns CDR1 GTSNPN and CDR2 SVGIG (reference sequence). The CDR3 covers 15 residues. V was clipped by 7 bases and J by 2 bases; unmatched bases: 8. CDR3 DNA: TGTGCCTCCACAGCTAGCGGGAGAACCTACAATGAGCAGTTCTTC. Translated, it gives CASTASGRTYNEQFF. Using reference TRBV30 and TRBJ2-1 for the parts outside the CDR3, the full variable domain is SQTIHQWPATLVQPVGSPLSLECTVEGTSNPNLYWYRQAAGRGLQLLFYSVGIGQISSEVPQNLSASRPQDRQFILSSKKLLLSDSGFYLCASTASGRTYNEQFFGPGTRLTVL.

J is TRBJ1-1 and V is TRBV27; maybe TRBD1 (5 bases). Germline V gene sequence: CDR1 MNHEY, CDR2 SMNVEV (reference sequence). Trimming took 3 bases from V and 1 from J, leaving 12 bases between them. The CDR3 length is 15 residues. CDR3 sequence: CASSFYRQPNTEAFF. The CDR3 coding sequence is TGTGCCAGCAGTTTCTACAGACAGCCGAACACTGAAGCTTTCTTT.

The V and J genes are TRBV28 and TRBJ1-2; 9 bases map to TRBD1. The trim removed 6 bases at V and 6 bases at J, leaving 8 bases unmatched. This CDR3 is built from 14 residues. Per the germline V gene, CDR1 is MDHEN and CDR2 is SYDVKM. The CDR3 region is CASRGGTGWDGYTF. The CDR3 coding sequence is TGTGCCAGCAGGGGGGGGACAGGGTGGGATGGCTACACCTTC.

This clone has just one count. The chain couples TRBV7-2 to TRBJ2-1; TRBD2 matches 9 bases. CDR3 size: 17 residues. V was clipped by 0 bases and J by 4 bases; unmatched bases: 7. Germline V lookup: CDR1 SGHTA, CDR2 FQGNSA. CDR3 sequence reads: CASSLAILLAGYNEQFF. For the CDR3, the DNA is TGTGCCAGCAGCTTAGCTATTCTACTAGCGGGTTACAATGAGCAGTTCTTC.

The chain combines TRBV18 with TRBJ2-7, with TRBD1 as a possible D gene (6 bases). The germline CDR1 and CDR2 sequences are KGHSH and LQKENI. V was shortened by 3 bases and J by 3 bases, with 15 bases between the two germline ends. This CDR3 contains 15 residues. CDR3 bases: TGTGCCAGCTCACCTTCCATGGGGGCTGGCTACGAGCAGTACTTC. Translation gives CASSPSMGAGYEQYF.

This rearrangement joins TRBV7-3 to TRBJ2-5; 14 bases align to TRBD2. Germline CDR1 SGHTA, CDR2 FQGTGA. J was trimmed by 6 bases and V by 5 bases; bases with no gene match: 5. There are 15 residues in the CDR3. In DNA, the CDR3 is TGTGCCAGCAGCCCGGGACTAGCGGGAGCCCAGACCCAGTACTTC. Translated: CASSPGLAGAQTQYF.

The V call is TRBV7-2, the J call TRBJ1-2; no definite D call. This CDR3 is built from 13 residues. CDR1 is SGHTA, CDR2 FQGNSA, per germline. V lost 1 base to trimming and J lost 8 bases, with 11 bases between them. The CDR3 nucleotides read TGTGCCAGCAGCTTAGGTAGGGCAGACGGCTACACCTTC. As protein: CASSLGRADGYTF.

V is TRBV6-4 and J is TRBJ2-1, with TRBD2 matching 7 bases. V lost 3 bases to trimming and J lost 7 bases; unmatched junction nucleotides: 3. In germline, CDR1 is MRHNA, CDR2 SNTAGT. The CDR3 totals 13 residues. The CDR3 spells CASSEEAGNEQFF. The CDR3 DNA reads TGTGCCAGCAGTGAAGAAGCGGGAAATGAGCAGTTCTTC.

The chain has TRBV30 and TRBJ2-1, with D possibly matching TRBD2 (5 bases). CDR1 and CDR2 (germline): GTSNPN, SVGIG (reference sequence). V was clipped by 5 bases and J by 5 bases, with 10 bases between them. CDR3 length: 12 amino acids. The CDR3 DNA sequence: TGTGCCTGGCGAGGGTCCCACAATGAGCAGTTCTTC. Amino acid sequence: CAWRGSHNEQFF. The full variable domain, completed using reference TRBV30 and TRBJ2-1, is SQTIHQWPATLVQPVGSPLSLECTVEGTSNPNLYWYRQAAGRGLQLLFYSVGIGQISSEVPQNLSASRPQDRQFILSSKKLLLSDSGFYLCAWRGSHNEQFFGPGTRLTVL.

The chain carries TRBV7-2 and TRBJ2-5; no definite D call. Trimming left V 4 bases short and J 5 bases short, with 20 bases between. CDR3 size: 16 residues. Germline loops: CDR1 SGHTA, CDR2 FQGNSA. CDR3 sequence reads: CASSSPSGSVGETQYF. DNA for the CDR3: TGTGCCAGCAGCTCCCCATCAGGAAGCGTCGGGGAGACCCAGTACTTC.

The rearrangement uses TRBV6-1 and TRBJ1-5; tentatively, D is TRBD1 (5 bases). The CDR3 consists of 13 residues. Germline CDR1 is MNHNS and CDR2 is SASEGT. The V and J ends lost 9 bases and 1 base respectively, with 10 bases between them. CDR3 DNA: TGTGCCAGTACAGGAGAAAGCAATCAGCCCCAGCATTTT. Protein sequence: CASTGESNQPQHF.

Turning to this clone: This sample includes further DNA sequences coding for the same CDR3. This chain joins TRBV9 and TRBJ2-1; 8 bases are shared with TRBD2. The length of the CDR3 is 15 residues. The germline V gene encodes CDR1 SGDLS and CDR2 YYNGEE. With V trimmed by 3 bases and J by 0 bases, 2 bases remained unmatched. CDR3 in amino acids: CASSASGSSYNEQFF. The DNA of the CDR3 is TGTGCCAGCAGCGCGAGCGGGAGCTCCTACAATGAGCAGTTCTTC.

The genes are TRBV27 and TRBJ2-5; 7 bases agree with TRBD2. CDR3 size: 13 residues. The J segment lost 4 bases and the V segment lost 6 bases, leaving 5 bases of the junction unmatched. Looked up from germline, CDR1 is MNHEY and CDR2 is SMNVEV (reference sequence). This CDR3 is CASRGAGVETQYF. DNA of the CDR3: TGTGCCAGCAGAGGGGCGGGAGTAGAGACCCAGTACTTC.

This clone was counted between two and nine times. The chain uses TRBV30 and TRBJ1-2, with D unclear. The V and J ends lost 6 bases and 6 bases respectively, with 11 bases between them. Germline lookup yields CDR1 GTSNPN and CDR2 SVGIG (reference sequence). This CDR3 has 11 amino acids. The CDR3 nucleotides read TGTGCCTGCAAGGGTGATCATGGCTACACCTTC. Protein sequence: CACKGDHGYTF.

The chain uses TRBV7-9 and TRBJ2-1, with a possible D match to TRBD2 (5 bases). V dropped 5 bases and J dropped 2 bases, with 13 bases sitting between them. Germline V lookup: CDR1 SEHNR, CDR2 FQNEAQ (reference sequence). The CDR3 is 15 residues long. CDR3 residues: CASSLPGETYNEQFF. The CDR3 nucleotides are TGTGCCAGCAGCCTCCCTGGGGAGACCTACAATGAGCAGTTCTTC.

The chain links TRBV30 to TRBJ2-3; no clear D gene. The CDR3 covers 11 residues. Trimming pared 2 bases from V and 6 bases from J, leaving 6 bases between. Germline CDR1 reads GTSNPN; CDR2 reads SVGIG (reference sequence). CDR3 protein: CAWSWADTQYF. The CDR3 bases are TGTGCCTGGAGTTGGGCGGATACGCAGTATTTT.

In regard to this clone: One junction end does not reproduce the germline sequence, and a read error may be involved. This rearrangement joins TRBV27 to TRBJ1-5; D not resolved. Germline V lookup: CDR1 MNHEY, CDR2 SMNVEV (reference sequence). This CDR3 is 18 amino acids long. The CDR3 bases are TGTGCCAGCCGTTTAGTCGGCGAAGGGTTCAAAGGCAATCAGCCCCAGCATTTT. Translated, it gives CASRLVGEGFKGNQPQHF.

V is TRBV5-5 and J is TRBJ2-5, with unresolved D. The length of the CDR3 is 14 residues. Germline V CDR1 and CDR2: SGHKS, YYEKEE (reference sequence). The V end lost 0 bases, the J end lost 4 bases, and 10 bases lay between the germline ends. CDR3 residues: CASSLGQPPETQYF. The CDR3 DNA sequence: TGTGCCAGCAGCTTGGGCCAGCCCCCAGAGACCCAGTACTTC.

The gene calls are TRBV19 and TRBJ2-7, with TRBD1 matching over 7 bases. Trimming took 10 bases from V and 2 from J; bases not matched to a gene: 14. The germline CDR1 and CDR2 sequences are LNHDA and SQIVND (reference sequence). The CDR3 is made up of 15 amino acids. CDR3 region: CATPTGIGHPYEQYF. The DNA for the CDR3 is TGTGCCACCCCGACAGGGATAGGACATCCCTACGAGCAGTACTTC.

This clone showed up just once. This chain joins TRBV18 and TRBJ1-2, with D possibly being TRBD1 (5 bases). V was pared by 3 bases and J by 6 bases, with 11 bases between. Per germline, CDR1 KGHSH and CDR2 LQKENI. CDR3 length equals 13 residues. This CDR3 is CASSPPGSHGYTF. The CDR3 bases are TGTGCCAGCTCACCCCCAGGGAGCCATGGCTACACCTTC. Complete variable domain (other parts from reference TRBV18 and TRBJ1-2): NAGVMQNPRHLVRRRGQEARLRCSPMKGHSHVYWYRQLPEEGLKFMVYLQKENIIDESGMPKERFSAEFPKEGPSILRIQQVVRGDSAAYFCASSPPGSHGYTFGSGTRLTVV.

The chain employs TRBV5-1 and TRBJ2-3; 11 bases match TRBD2. This CDR3 contains 16 residues. CDR1 is SGHRS, CDR2 YFSETQ, per germline. The J segment lost 4 bases and the V segment lost 4 bases, leaving 8 bases of the junction unmatched. CDR3 amino acids: CASSPRGSGRADTQYF. The CDR3 DNA is TGCGCCAGCAGCCCCCGTGGTAGCGGGAGGGCAGATACGCAGTATTTT.

The chain carries TRBV7-9 and TRBJ1-2; 10 bases line up with TRBD1. Germline V gene lookup returns CDR1 SEHNR and CDR2 FQNEAQ (reference sequence). This CDR3 is built from 17 residues. V lost 1 base and J lost 8; bases outside the gene matches: 13. The CDR3 loop reads CASSLGPQRQGARGYTF. The CDR3 DNA is TGTGCCAGCAGCTTAGGCCCCCAAAGACAGGGGGCGCGGGGCTACACCTTC.

The chain uses TRBV11-2 and TRBJ2-5, with no clear D. The CDR3 has 14 residues. Trimming took 8 bases from V and 2 from J, leaving 15 bases between them. The germline V gene has CDR1 SGHAT and CDR2 FQNNGV. The CDR3 here is CASHQVGLQETQYF. The CDR3 DNA follows: TGTGCCAGCCACCAAGTCGGCCTACAAGAGACCCAGTACTTC.

The chain combines TRBV2 with TRBJ1-3, with no clear D. Germline V gives CDR1 SNHLY, CDR2 FYNNEI. V was cut by 7 bases and J by 4 bases, with 11 bases left in between. This CDR3 is 13 amino acids long. DNA for the CDR3: TGTGCCAGCAATGCAGGAGCAGGAAACACCATATATTTT. Its protein is CASNAGAGNTIYF.

The table lists this clone with a count of one. The DNA for the CDR3 is TGCGCCAGCAGCCATCAATTCGGCGGAACCGGAGGCTACACCTTC. As protein: CASSHQFGGTGGYTF. The rearrangement uses TRBV4-1 and TRBJ1-2; D uncertain. This CDR3 has 15 amino acids. V was trimmed by 3 bases and J by 8 bases, leaving 19 bases between them. Germline V gene lookup returns CDR1 MGHRA and CDR2 YSYEKL.

This clone was seen a single time. The gene calls are TRBV7-3 and TRBJ1-1; D is uncertain. Trimming pared 2 bases from V and 0 bases from J, leaving 10 bases between. Germline V gene lookup returns CDR1 SGHTA and CDR2 FQGTGA. The CDR3 spans 15 residues. The CDR3 DNA sequence: TGTGCCAGCAGCTTACCCGCACCCCTGAACACTGAAGCTTTCTTT. Protein: CASSLPAPLNTEAFF.

J is TRBJ2-1 and V is TRBV5-1; D is unclear. V lost 0 bases and J 1 base, leaving 8 bases between the germline ends. This CDR3 has 15 residues. Germline V gene lookup returns CDR1 SGHRS and CDR2 YFSETQ. This CDR3 reads CASSLVSDSYNEQFF. CDR3 DNA: TGCGCCAGCAGCTTGGTGTCGGATTCCTACAATGAGCAGTTCTTC.